The clone carrying this T cell receptor (beta chain) was observed a handful of times. This sample stems from a study of Graves' ophthalmopathy and Graves' hyperthyroidism. CDR3 length: 15 residues. Germline V gene sequence: CDR1 SGHTA, CDR2 FQGNSA. The V gene end was trimmed by 1 base and the J gene end by 7 bases; junction bases not matched to a gene: 4. Researchers took RNA transcripts and amplified TCR beta CDR3 regions from them. HTBI primers primed a first-round RT-PCR, and a second-round multiplex PCR followed. TCRdb fed the multiplex PCR reads into MiXCR, producing one record per CDR3 protein. The sample includes hundreds of thousands of distinct CDR3 sequences, around 21% of them seen just once.

The chain links TRBV7-2 to TRBJ2-2; 9 bases align to TRBD2. Input material: peripheral blood. The receptor was isolated from a woman aged 18-35 years with stable Graves' hyperthyroidism. CDR3 sequence (DNA): TGTGCCAGCAGCTTAGTTTGGCGGGAGGGCGGGGAGCTGTTTTTT. Its protein product is CASSLVWREGGELFF.